Detailed here is one TCR beta chain. Some clones are missing from TCRdb's copy, which holds only in-frame ones; the method was immunoSEQ multiplex PCR. The sample lists about 240,000 clones, approximately 83% occurring once. The record originates from a study of cytomegalovirus exposure and HLA in healthy donors. The wider study: It was reported in a later analysis that the same platform had been used for the 120 validation repertoires as for the roughly 700 first-cohort repertoires.

V dropped 3 bases and J dropped 7; count of bases not matched to a gene: 6. Germline CDR1 and CDR2: MNHEY and SMNVEV (reference sequence). This CDR3 contains 14 residues. This receptor was obtained from a woman aged 25 to 39 in good health and CMV-seropositive. What was sequenced was PBMCs. The V and J genes are TRBV27 and TRBJ2-7; 10 bases line up with TRBD1. The CDR3 region is CASSFIDRGQEQYF. The CDR3 DNA sequence: TGTGCCAGCAGTTTCATAGACAGGGGGCAGGAGCAGTACTTC.